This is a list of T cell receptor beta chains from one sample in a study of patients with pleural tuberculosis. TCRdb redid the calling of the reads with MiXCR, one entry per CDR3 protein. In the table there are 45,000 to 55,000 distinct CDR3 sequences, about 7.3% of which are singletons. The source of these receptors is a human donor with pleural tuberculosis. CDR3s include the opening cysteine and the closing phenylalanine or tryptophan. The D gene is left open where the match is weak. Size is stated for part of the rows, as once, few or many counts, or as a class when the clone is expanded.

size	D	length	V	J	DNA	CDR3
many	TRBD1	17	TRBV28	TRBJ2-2	TGTGCCAGCAGTTTCCCCCCCGGGACAGGGGACACCGGGGAGCTGTTTTTT	CASSFPPGTGDTGELFF
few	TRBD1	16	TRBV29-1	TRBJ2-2	TGCAGCGTTGAATCACGGGACAGGGTGCGCACCGGGGAGCTGTTTTTT	CSVESRDRVRTGELFF
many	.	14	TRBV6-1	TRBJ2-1	TGTGCCAGCAGTGCGTCCCCTCTTCGTGGGGTGCAGTTCTTC	CASSASPLRGVQFF
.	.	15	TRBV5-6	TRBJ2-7	TGTGCCAGCAGCTCCCTTTTAGCGAGAGTTTACGAGCAGTACTTC	CASSSLLARVYEQYF
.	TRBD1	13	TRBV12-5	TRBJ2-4	TGTGCTAGTGAGGACAGGGCCAAAAACATTCAGTACTTC	CASEDRAKNIQYF
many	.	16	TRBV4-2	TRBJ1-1	TGTGCCAGCAGCCAAGATATTGGATGGCGGGACACTGAAGCTTTCTTT	CASSQDIGWRDTEAFF
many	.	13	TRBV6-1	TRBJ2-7	TGTGCCAGTTTAGCAGAAGAATCCTACGAGCAGTACTTC	CASLAEESYEQYF
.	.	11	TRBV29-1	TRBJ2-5	TGCACGATCGGGCACAAAGAGACCCAGTACTTC	CTIGHKETQYF
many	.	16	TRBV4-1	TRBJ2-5	TGCGCCAGCAGCCAAGAATTTCCGGGACCTCAAGAGACCCAGTACTTC	CASSQEFPGPQETQYF
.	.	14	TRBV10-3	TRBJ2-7	TGTGCCATCAGTGAGTCACTCACCCGCGACGAGCAGTACTTC	CAISESLTRDEQYF
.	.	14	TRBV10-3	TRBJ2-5	TGTGCCATCAGCACAGCTGAGAAAATTGAGACCCAGTACTTC	CAISTAEKIETQYF
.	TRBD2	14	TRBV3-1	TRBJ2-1	TGTGCCAGCAGCCGAAATAGCGGGCGACCGAAACAGTTCTTC	CASSRNSGRPKQFF
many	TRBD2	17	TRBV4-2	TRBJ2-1	TGTGCCAGCAGCCAAGATTACCCCCAGCGGGAGATGGATGAGCAGTTCTTC	CASSQDYPQREMDEQFF
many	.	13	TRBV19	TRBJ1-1	TGTGCCAGTAGTATGGGAGATAACACTGAAGCTTTCTTT	CASSMGDNTEAFF
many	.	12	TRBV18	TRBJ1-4	TGTGCCAGCTCACCACCGGGCGAAAAACTGTTTTTT	CASSPPGEKLFF
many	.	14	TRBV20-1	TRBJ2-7	TGCAGTGCTATCAGCCTCAATTCTCCCTACGAGCAGTACTTC	CSAISLNSPYEQYF
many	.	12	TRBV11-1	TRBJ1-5	TGTGCCAGCAGCTTCGGGCGACAGCCCCAGCATTTT	CASSFGRQPQHF
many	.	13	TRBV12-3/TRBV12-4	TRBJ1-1	TGTGCCAGCAGTTTGGTCACGGGAACTGAAGCTTTCTTT	CASSLVTGTEAFF
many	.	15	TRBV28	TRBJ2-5	TGTGCCAGCAGTCTCTTTCGGTGGTACCAAGAGACCCAGTACTTC	CASSLFRWYQETQYF
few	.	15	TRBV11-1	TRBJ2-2	TGTGCCAGCAGCTGGGGGTTACGCGGAGCCGGGGAGCTGTTTTTT	CASSWGLRGAGELFF
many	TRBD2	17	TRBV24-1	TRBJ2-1	TGTGCCACCAGTGGAGAATCTAGCGGGATGTCCTACAATGAGCAGTTCTTC	CATSGESSGMSYNEQFF
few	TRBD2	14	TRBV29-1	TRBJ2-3	TGCAGCGTTGCGACTAGCGGACCTAAAGATACGCAGTATTTT	CSVATSGPKDTQYF
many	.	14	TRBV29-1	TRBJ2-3	TGCAGCGCCGGGCTAGCGACTAGCACAGATACGCAGTATTTT	CSAGLATSTDTQYF
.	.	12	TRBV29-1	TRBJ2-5	TGCAGCGTTACGAATGTGGCGGAGACCCAGTACTTC	CSVTNVAETQYF